What follows are 2 T cell receptor beta chains derived from one specimen sequenced in a study of human T cells and chemical hapten exposure. Documented time point: pre-sensitization, week 0. Regarding treatment: therapeutic diphenylcyclopropenone sensitization with weekly scalp DPC. MiXCR was run by TCRdb on the RACE reads, yielding one entry per CDR3 protein. The repertoire holds approximately 320,000 distinct CDR3 sequences, with approximately 5% as singletons. Sequencing was performed on whole blood, taken in connection with sensitization to the hapten diphenylcyclopropenone (DPC). The receptor source for this set is a woman in her late teens or twenties with alopecia areata. Some clones in this sample may be carry-over from other donors' samples.

This clonotype was picked up one time. The chain carries TRBV29-1 and TRBJ2-3; D unclear. V shed 1 base and J shed 2 bases, with 10 bases lying between them. There are 14 residues in the CDR3. CDR1 and CDR2 (germline): SQVTM, ANQGSEA. CDR3: CSVEGWRDTDTQYF. The CDR3 DNA reads as TGCAGCGTTGAAGGGTGGCGAGACACAGATACGCAGTATTTT.

This clonotype was detected a few times. The J gene is TRBJ1-1, the V gene TRBV2, with D possibly TRBD1 on 5 matching bases. With 4 bases removed from V and 2 bases from J, the gap between germline ends came to 8 bases. The CDR3 length is 13 residues. Germline V CDR1 and CDR2: SNHLY, FYNNEI. CDR3 amino acids: CASSAGGNTEAFF. DNA of the CDR3: TGTGCCAGCAGTGCGGGGGGAAACACTGAAGCTTTCTTT.